This T cell receptor (beta chain) was sequenced in a study of regulatory T cells in long-lasting Graves disease. On the study more broadly: Antithyroid drugs had been taken under 3 months by newly diagnosed Graves' patients. General observations from the study: Preferential use of TRBV28, TRBJ1-2 and TRBJ2-5 was seen in persistent disease.

A remark on this clonotype: Its target is unknown.

CDR3 length: 18 amino acids. Germline V lookup: CDR1 SGHRS, CDR2 YFSETQ. V trimming: 3 bases; J trimming: 0 bases; junction bases outside the gene matches: 7. The time point here: newly diagnosed GD, antithyroid drugs for less than 3 months. Construction of the TCR library relied on RNA isolated from PBMCs. Combining iRepertoire HTBI primers with Arm-PCR of CDR3 regions, the authors built TCR beta libraries. MiXCR, applied by TCRdb to the multiplex PCR reads, yields one record per CDR3 protein. The sample contains roughly 500,000 distinct CDR3 sequences, 12% of which appear only once. This sample also appeared in a second study, on T cells in Graves' hyperthyroidism and ophthalmopathy. That paper adds: Ophthalmopathy was told apart from stable hyperthyroidism by a 13 V-J model.

This chain links TRBV5-1 with TRBJ2-1, with 12 bases matching TRBD2. The material sequenced was peripheral blood mononuclear cells (PBMCs), taken at new diagnosis, from a patient treated with antithyroid drugs. This receptor was obtained from a woman between 25 and 40 years old with Graves disease. CDR3 nucleotides: TGCGCCAGCAGCTATACCCGGACTAGCGGGGTCTCCTACAATGAGCAGTTCTTC. It encodes CASSYTRTSGVSYNEQFF.